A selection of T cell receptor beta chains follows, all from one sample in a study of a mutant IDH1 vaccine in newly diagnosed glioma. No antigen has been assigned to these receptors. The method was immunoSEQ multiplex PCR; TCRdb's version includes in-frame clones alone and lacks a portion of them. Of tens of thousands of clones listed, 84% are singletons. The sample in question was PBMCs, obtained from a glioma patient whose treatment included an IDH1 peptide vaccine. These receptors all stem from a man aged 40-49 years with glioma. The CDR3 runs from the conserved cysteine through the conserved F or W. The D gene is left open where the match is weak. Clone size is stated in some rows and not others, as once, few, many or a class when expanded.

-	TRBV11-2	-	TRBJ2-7	CASSLGDGSYEQYF	TGTGCCAGCAGCTTAGGGGACGGATCCTACGAGCAGTACTTC
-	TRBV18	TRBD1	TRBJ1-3	CASSPRDRLSSGNTIYF	TGTGCCAGCTCACCGAGGGACAGGTTAAGCTCTGGAAACACCATATATTTT
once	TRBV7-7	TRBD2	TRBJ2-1	CASSPETSGTEQFF	TGTGCTAGCAGCCCGGAGACTAGCGGGACTGAGCAGTTCTTC
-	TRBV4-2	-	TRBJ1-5	CASSQISLQPQHF	TGTGCCAGCAGCCAAATTTCACTCCAGCCCCAGCATTTT
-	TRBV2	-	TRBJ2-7	CASSGPLDNLHNYEQYF	TGTGCCAGCAGTGGCCCCCTTGACAACCTACACAACTACGAGCAGTACTTC
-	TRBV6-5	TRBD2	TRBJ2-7	CASRSGILSYEQYF	TGTGCCAGCAGGAGCGGGATCCTTTCCTACGAGCAGTACTTC
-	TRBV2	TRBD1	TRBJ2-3	CASSEASDRVTDTQYF	TGTGCCAGCAGTGAGGCCTCGGACAGGGTCACAGATACGCAGTATTTT
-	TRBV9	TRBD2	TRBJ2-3	CASNPSGRGTDTQYF	TGTGCCAGCAACCCCAGCGGGAGGGGCACAGATACGCAGTATTTT
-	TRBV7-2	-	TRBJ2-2	CASSLSRAYTGELFF	TGTGCCAGCAGCTTATCGCGGGCCTACACCGGGGAGCTGTTTTTT
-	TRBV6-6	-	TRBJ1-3	CASSIYSGNTIYF	TGTGCCAGCAGCATATACTCTGGAAACACCATATATTTT
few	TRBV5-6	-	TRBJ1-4	CASSLGLGVEKLFF	TGTGCCAGCAGCTTGGGTTTGGGGGTTGAAAAACTGTTTTTT
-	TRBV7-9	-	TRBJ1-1	CASSWLGWGPNTEAFF	TGTGCCAGCAGCTGGCTGGGTTGGGGGCCTAACACTGAAGCTTTCTTT
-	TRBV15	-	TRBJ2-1	CATSRGRDWEQFF	TGTGCCACCAGCAGAGGGCGTGATTGGGAGCAGTTCTTC
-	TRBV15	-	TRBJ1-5	CATSRDKGRGQPQHF	TGTGCCACCAGCAGAGATAAGGGGAGGGGTCAGCCCCAGCATTTT
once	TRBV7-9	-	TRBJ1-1	CASSLKSANEAFF	TGTGCCAGCAGCTTAAAGTCTGCGAATGAAGCTTTCTTT
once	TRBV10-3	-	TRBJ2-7	CAISELEGLNQYF	TGTGCCATCAGTGAGTTGGAGGGATTAAACCAGTACTTC
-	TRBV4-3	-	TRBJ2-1	CASSQDRIPLYNEQFF	TGCGCCAGCAGCCAAGATCGGATCCCACTTTACAATGAGCAGTTCTTC